This section outlines one TCR beta chain sequence together with its context. The antigen is undetermined. The authors ran the immunoSEQ assay, v3.0, at survey level. Sequencing targeted 40,000-50,000 T-cell genomes per sample. Measured with immunoSEQ multiplex PCR; TCRdb has only the in-frame clones, and not every one. The sample has 24,000 or so clones, 85% to 95% seen once. This sample was included in a study of long-term antiretroviral therapy in people with HIV. General observations from the study: Documentation of ART adherence, viral resistance or therapy changes was absent.

Between the trimmed V and J ends, which lost 6 bases and 8 bases, there was a span of 7 bases. This CDR3 spans 10 amino acids. Germline CDR1 is MNHNS and CDR2 is SASEGT. This TCR was sampled from a woman in her thirties or forties with HIV. The sample consisted of unsorted PBMCs, taken 7.6 years after starting antiretroviral therapy. The rearrangement joins TRBV6-1 to TRBJ1-1; D is ambiguous. As DNA, the CDR3 is TGTGCCAGCAGAAGGGCAGAAGCTTTCTTT. Translation gives CASRRAEAFF.